These 18 T cell receptor beta chains originate from one sample sequenced in a study of identical twins (dated by TCRdb to about 2016). Library preparation used 5' RACE. The listed sequencing device is Illumina HiSeq 2000. TCRdb's own reprocessing of the public reads used fastp at Q25 and MiXCR and kept productive beta chains. Rows are combined by CDR3 protein, so each entry shows the most common genes and DNA. The sample contains 300,000 to 400,000 distinct CDR3 sequences, approximately 8.8% of them found a single time. The ten most abundant clones make up 8% to 9.5% of the sample. The source material was naive T cells sorted from blood. The sample's cell subset or site, from its label and the paper: cells isolated with a human naive T-cell isolation kit. The receptors shown here come from a woman aged 45-60 years in good health.

This clonotype has just a few counts. The gene calls are TRBV15 and TRBJ2-1, with TRBD1 as a possible D gene (5 bases). In germline, CDR1 is LNHNV, CDR2 YYDKDF (reference sequence). Deletions cut 0 bases from V and 2 bases from J, with 8 bases between. The CDR3 consists of 15 residues. Here the CDR3 DNA reads TGTGCCACCAGCAGAGATGGGGCGGCCTACAATGAGCAGTTCTTC. Residues: CATSRDGAAYNEQFF. The whole variable domain, remainder taken from reference TRBV15 and TRBJ2-1, is DAMVIQNPRYQVTQFGKPVTLSCSQTLNHNVMYWYQQKSSQAPKLLFHYYDKDFNNEADTPDNFQSRRPNTSFCFLDIRSPGLGDTAMYLCATSRDGAAYNEQFFGPGTRLTVL.

There are many counts of this clonotype. V usage is TRBV28 and J usage is TRBJ2-5, with D uncertain. V gave up 6 bases and J gave up 5 bases, with 4 bases separating them. Germline loops: CDR1 MDHEN, CDR2 SYDVKM. The CDR3 spans 10 residues. The CDR3, as DNA: TGTGCCAGCAGGGATGAGACCCAGTACTTC. This gives the protein CASRDETQYF.

As concerns this clonotype: The junction departs from the called germline gene at one end, perhaps through a read error. The chain couples TRBV12-3 or TRBV12-4 to TRBJ2-1; D remains unclear. The CDR3 is 14 residues long. CDR3 sequence reads: CASSLGSEANDQFF. The DNA for the CDR3 is TGTGCCAGCAGTCTGGGCTCTGAGGCCAATGACCAGTTCTTC.

This sequence joins TRBV29-1 and TRBJ2-1; 8 bases are a match to TRBD1. Trimming took 6 bases from V and 8 from J; bases not matched to a gene: 9. CDR3 length equals 13 residues. The V gene's germline CDR1 is SQVTM and CDR2 ANQGSEA. DNA of the CDR3: TGCAGCGTCCCCGGGACAGGTCGGCATGAGCAGTTCTTC. Its protein product is CSVPGTGRHEQFF.

This clonotype appeared many times. V usage is TRBV28 and J usage is TRBJ2-7; 8 bases line up with TRBD1. The CDR3 has 15 amino acids. With 6 bases clipped from V and 4 bases from J, the junction kept 11 bases outside the gene matches. Germline V lookup: CDR1 MDHEN, CDR2 SYDVKM. The CDR3 loop is CASSRGGQGSYEQYV. For the CDR3, the DNA is TGTGCCAGCAGCCGGGGTGGACAGGGTAGTTACGAGCAGTACGTC.

A few counts support this clonotype. The V and J genes are TRBV20-1 and TRBJ1-1; no firm D call. This CDR3 has 13 amino acids. Trimming removed 3 bases at V and 9 bases at J, with 17 bases between. The germline V gene has CDR1 DFQATT and CDR2 SNEGSKA (reference sequence). The CDR3 nucleotides are TGCAGTGCTAGTGGGATTAACTCGGGCAAAGCTTTCTTT. The encoded protein is CSASGINSGKAFF.

The chain joins TRBV6-9 to TRBJ2-2; D call uncertain. The germline V gene encodes CDR1 MNHGY and CDR2 SVAAGI. The CDR3 is 16 residues long. V lost 8 bases, J lost 0 bases, and 16 bases lay in between. CDR3 sequence reads: CASPPLGFANTGELFF. CDR3 nucleotide sequence: TGTGCCAGCCCCCCATTGGGTTTCGCGAACACCGGGGAGCTGTTTTTT.

There are a few counts of this clonotype. V usage is TRBV2 and J usage is TRBJ2-1; 11 nucleotides agree with TRBD2. The trim removed 10 bases at V and 0 bases at J, leaving 8 bases unmatched. The CDR3 sequence is 16 residues long. Germline V gene data show CDR1 as SNHLY and CDR2 as FYNNEI. The CDR3, as DNA: TGTGCCACGGCACTAGCGGGAGTCATCTCCTACAATGAGCAGTTCTTC. This translates into CATALAGVISYNEQFF.

This clonotype showed up just a few times. J is TRBJ1-1 and V is TRBV20-1, with D perhaps TRBD1 (5 bases). This CDR3 is 14 amino acids long. V lost 0 bases, J lost 9 bases, and 17 bases lay in between. Germline-derived CDR1 and CDR2 are DFQATT and SNEGSKA (reference sequence). The CDR3 reads CSARDISAGFKAFF. CDR3 DNA sequence: TGCAGTGCTAGAGATATTTCGGCAGGGTTTAAAGCTTTCTTT.

This clonotype was counted only a few times. The genes are TRBV19 and TRBJ2-1; 9 nucleotides agree with TRBD1. Germline V gene sequence: CDR1 LNHDA, CDR2 SQIVND (reference sequence). The CDR3 loop spans 15 amino acids. V was pared by 4 bases and J by 2 bases, with 3 bases of the junction left unmatched. This CDR3 reads CASSTRQGAYNEQFF. The CDR3 DNA reads TGTGCCAGTAGTACCAGACAGGGGGCCTACAATGAGCAGTTCTTC.

The V gene is TRBV20-1, the J gene TRBJ2-7; D possibly uses TRBD1 or TRBD2 (5 bases each). Germline loops: CDR1 DFQATT, CDR2 SNEGSKA (reference sequence). CDR3 size: 15 residues. With 0 bases removed from V and 3 bases from J, the gap between germline ends came to 15 bases. The CDR3 sequence: CSARDGGRSNYEQYV. The CDR3 coding sequence is TGCAGTGCTAGAGATGGGGGACGATCGAACTACGAGCAGTACGTC.

The chain has TRBV5-6 and TRBJ2-3, with 12 bases that match TRBD2. The germline V gene has CDR1 SGHDT and CDR2 YYEEEE. V dropped 4 bases and J dropped 2; count of bases not matched to a gene: 5. The length of the CDR3 is 16 residues. CDR3 sequence (DNA): TGTGCCAGCAGCCTAGCGGGAGGGACCAACACAGATACGCAGTATTTT. Protein: CASSLAGGTNTDTQYF.

This clonotype occurred a few times. V gene TRBV7-6 combines with J gene TRBJ2-7; 10 nucleotides agree with TRBD2. Germline loops: CDR1 SGHVS, CDR2 FNYEAQ. Germline trimming cut 1 base from V and 3 bases from J; bases unmatched to any gene: 3. The CDR3 contains 15 residues. CDR3 loop: CASSLELAGRYEQYF. The CDR3 DNA reads TGTGCCAGCAGCTTAGAACTAGCGGGACGCTACGAGCAGTACTTC.

The table lists this clonotype with many counts. The V and J genes are TRBV5-5 and TRBJ1-5; no reliable D call. The V gene's germline CDR1 is SGHKS and CDR2 YYEKEE (reference sequence). CDR3 size: 13 residues. Trimming shortened V by 1 base and J by 7 bases, and 9 bases separated the two germline ends. The CDR3 DNA reads TGTGCCAGCAGCTTGTTAAATGGGCAGCCCCAGCATTTT. Its protein is CASSLLNGQPQHF.

The V call is TRBV12-3 or TRBV12-4, the J call TRBJ1-2, with unresolved D. The CDR3 covers 15 residues. V was pared by 6 bases and J by 0 bases, with 14 bases between. The CDR3 sequence is CASRTVGEANYGYTF. The CDR3 DNA reads TGTGCCAGCAGGACTGTCGGAGAAGCTAACTATGGCTACACCTTC.

This clonotype was seen at least ten times. This sequence joins TRBV5-1 and TRBJ2-2; D is possibly TRBD2 (6 bases). The V end was cut by 4 bases, the J end by 4 bases, with 17 bases between. Germline V lookup: CDR1 SGHRS, CDR2 YFSETQ. This CDR3 spans 16 amino acids. CDR3 loop: CASSANPGLTTGELFF. As DNA, the CDR3 is TGCGCCAGCAGCGCCAACCCGGGACTCACCACCGGGGAGCTGTTTTTT.

The chain has TRBV3-1 and TRBJ2-1; 10 bases map to TRBD2. V lost 0 bases to trimming and J lost 9 bases; unmatched junction nucleotides: 8. Germline V gives CDR1 LGHDT, CDR2 YNNKEL (reference sequence). CDR3 length equals 16 residues. CDR3 residues: CASSQDLAGVSGEQFF. DNA of the CDR3: TGTGCCAGCAGCCAAGATCTAGCGGGAGTTTCGGGTGAGCAGTTCTTC.

This clonotype was recorded at least ten times. The chain links TRBV13 to TRBJ1-1; D ambiguous. CDR3 size: 14 residues. Germline lookup yields CDR1 PRHDT and CDR2 FYEKMQ (reference sequence). V was cut by 0 bases and J by 3 bases, with 8 bases left in between. In DNA, the CDR3 is TGTGCCAGCAGCTTAGGCCAGAGAGACACTGAAGCTTTCTTT. Translating it yields CASSLGQRDTEAFF.